This T cell receptor beta chain was sequenced for a study of regulatory T cells in long-lasting Graves disease. Time point noted: newly diagnosed GD, antithyroid drugs for less than 3 months. PBMC RNA was the source of the TCR library. The patients were enrolled through endocrinology in Xi'an, China. For TCR beta, libraries came from iRepertoire HTBI primers and Arm-PCR of CDR3 regions. Via MiXCR, TCRdb re-called the multiplex PCR reads, giving one row per CDR3 protein. The data hold approximately 460,000 distinct CDR3 sequences, with roughly 15% observed a single time. This clonotype was found many times. At one boundary the junction diverges from the germline segment, which might be a read error. The CDR3 totals 12 residues. CDR1 and CDR2 from the germline V gene are MDHEN and SYDVKM. The sample also formed part of further work on T cells in Graves' hyperthyroidism and ophthalmopathy. This second study notes: Exclusion criteria comprised uncontrolled infection, other autoimmune disease, pregnancy or lactation. Blood shared most expanded thyroid clonotypes above 0.001. From stable hyperthyroidism, ophthalmopathy was separated by a 13 V-J model.

The sequence derives from a woman aged 25 to 39 with Graves disease. The rearrangement links TRBV28 to TRBJ2-7, with TRBD2 as a possible D gene (6 bases). This specimen was peripheral blood mononuclear cells (PBMCs), taken at new diagnosis, from a patient treated with antithyroid drugs. The CDR3 reads CASSLKAGQGNF. The DNA for the CDR3 is TGTGCCAGCAGTTTAAAGGCGGGGCAGGGAAACTTC.